This TCR beta chain originates from a study of T cell responses to AZD1222 COVID-19 vaccine. The study, taken as a whole, reports: Spike-specific TCR breadth and depth rose after two AZD1222 doses. Clonal diversity was possibly underestimated, and the donors were mostly white British, with more females. All repertoire sampling was performed exclusively after the peak T cell response. Only six AZD1222 recipients tested seropositive at baseline.

Sequencing used immunoSEQ multiplex PCR; TCRdb keeps in-frame clones, though not all of them. The sample yields 150,000 or so clones, about 87% seen once. Notes on this clone: Its specificity is unknown.

Germline V gene lookup returns CDR1 SGHAT and CDR2 FQNNGV. V lost 4 bases, J lost 1 base, and 7 bases stayed unmatched. The CDR3 sequence is 15 residues long. Sequences were derived from peripheral blood, sampled on day 0 of AZD1222 vaccination. This rearrangement joins TRBV11-2 to TRBJ2-7; 7 positions agree with TRBD1. The source is an adult in good health. CDR3 in amino acids: CASSSLPRGSYEQYF. CDR3 sequence (DNA): TGTGCCAGCAGCTCCCTACCCAGGGGGTCCTACGAGCAGTACTTC.